Sequencing of this T cell receptor (beta chain) was carried out in a study of blood T cell repertoires in COVID-19. Study-level background: The United States, Italy and Spain provided the acute and convalescent COVID-19 samples. PBMCs, B-cell-depleted T cells, or T cells were the source of the cDNA or gDNA that made up the material.

The CDR3 is made up of 16 amino acids. The germline CDR1 and CDR2 sequences are PRHDT and FYEKMQ (reference sequence). The V end lost 2 bases, the J end lost 0 bases, and 13 bases lay between the germline ends. Authors' methods: Amplification of reference gene primers was used by the study to estimate nucleated cell counts. Repertoires were generated with immunoSEQ multiplex PCR, while TCRdb's copy carries only in-frame clones and drops some. Clonal size and the V and J genes are those of that table, whereas D and trimming came from the DNA. The sample holds 150,000 to 190,000 clones, roughly 71% seen once.

The material sequenced was peripheral blood. This clonotype originated in a woman over 75 with acute or convalescent COVID-19. This chain joins TRBV13 and TRBJ1-1; D unclear. CDR3 protein: CASSLLGMTLNTEAFF. CDR3 DNA: TGTGCCAGCAGCTTACTAGGAATGACCTTGAACACTGAAGCTTTCTTT.